The 25 T cell receptor beta chains below come from one sample, sequenced in a study of blood T cell repertoires in COVID-19. Clones were read by immunoSEQ multiplex PCR, and TCRdb kept only the in-frame ones, dropping some. The repertoire holds fewer than 40,000 clones, with 79% as singletons. Sequenced: peripheral blood. Receptors were obtained from a man between 70 and 80 years old with acute or convalescent COVID-19.

This clone was counted only a few times. The chain has TRBV4-2 and TRBJ2-3; 7 bases map to TRBD2. The CDR3 has 18 residues. Germline-derived CDR1 and CDR2 are LGHNA and YNFKEQ. Trimming cost V 7 bases and J 2 bases; bases outside gene matches: 18. CDR3 residues: CASIYKAYRTRDTDTQYF. CDR3 coding DNA: TGTGCCAGCATTTATAAGGCCTACCGGACTAGAGACACAGATACGCAGTATTTT.

This rearrangement joins TRBV3-1 (or the pseudogene TRBV3-2) to TRBJ2-1, with TRBD2 matching over 16 bases. The V gene end was trimmed by 6 bases and the J gene end by 9 bases; junction bases not matched to a gene: 11. From germline, CDR1 is LGHDT and CDR2 YNNKEL (reference sequence). The CDR3 runs 17 residues. CDR3 region: CASRGTSGRAGGGEQFF. In DNA, the CDR3 is TGTGCCAGCAGAGGGACTAGCGGGAGGGCCGGTGGGGGTGAGCAGTTCTTC.

The V and J genes are TRBV29-1 and TRBJ2-5; a weak D match, TRBD2 (5 bases). Trimming left V 0 bases short and J 6 bases short, with 14 bases between. CDR1 and CDR2 (germline): SQVTM, ANQGSEA. The CDR3 length is 14 residues. The CDR3 DNA reads TGCAGCGTTGAAGATTTCGGGGAGATGAAGACCCAGTACTTC. Encoded protein: CSVEDFGEMKTQYF.

This clone appeared a single time. The chain couples TRBV5-1 to TRBJ2-5, with TRBD1 identical over 9 bases. V was pared by 3 bases and J by 5 bases, with 14 bases of the junction left unmatched. The CDR3 totals 17 residues. Per the germline V gene, CDR1 is SGHRS and CDR2 is YFSETQ. The CDR3 nucleotides read TGCGCCAGCAGCTCGCTCCGGGACAGGGTTTTGGGGGAGACCCAGTACTTC. Translating it yields CASSSLRDRVLGETQYF.

This clone is medium-sized in the sample. The chain carries TRBV27 and TRBJ1-5, with TRBD1 as a possible D gene (6 bases). Trimming left V 4 bases short and J 1 base short, with 8 bases between. Per the germline V gene, CDR1 is MNHEY and CDR2 is SMNVEV (reference sequence). The CDR3 covers 14 residues. CDR3 DNA: TGTGCCAGCAGTTCAGGGGCCAGCAATCAGCCCCAGCATTTT. This gives the protein CASSSGASNQPQHF.

The chain employs TRBV6-5 and TRBJ2-7; possibly TRBD2 for D (6 bases). This CDR3 spans 13 amino acids. V was pared by 6 bases and J by 0 bases, with 9 bases between. Germline CDR1 and CDR2: MNHEY and SVGAGI. DNA of the CDR3: TGTGCCAGCAGACTAGCTCCCTCCTACGAGCAGTACTTC. This codes for CASRLAPSYEQYF.

The rearrangement uses TRBV28 and TRBJ1-5, with 8 bases identical to TRBD1. Per the germline V gene, CDR1 is MDHEN and CDR2 is SYDVKM. Losses at the gene ends were 10 bases for V and 2 bases for J; bases not matched to a gene: 7. The length of the CDR3 is 14 residues. CDR3 residues: CATQQGQGNQPQHF. CDR3 DNA: TGTGCCACCCAACAGGGACAGGGCAATCAGCCCCAGCATTTT.

This chain uses TRBV6-1 with TRBJ2-6; D possibly corresponds to TRBD2 (6 bases). Germline lookup yields CDR1 MNHNS and CDR2 SASEGT. V dropped 4 bases and J dropped 0 bases, with 13 bases sitting between them. The CDR3 totals 17 residues. CDR3 residues: CASSVDDGSSGANVLTF. In DNA, the CDR3 is TGTGCCAGCAGTGTGGACGACGGGAGCTCTGGGGCCAACGTCCTGACTTTC.

The J gene is TRBJ2-1, the V gene TRBV6-2 or TRBV6-3, with 8 bases fitting TRBD1. This CDR3 is built from 16 residues. CDR1 and CDR2 from the germline V gene are MNHEY and SVGEGT. Trimming cost V 2 bases and J 8 bases; bases outside gene matches: 11. The CDR3 bases are TGTGCCAGCAGTTACAGCGAGGACAGGGTGGGGGATGAGCAGTTCTTC. This sequence encodes CASSYSEDRVGDEQFF.

V usage is TRBV9 and J usage is TRBJ2-1; tentatively, D is TRBD1 (6 bases). Trimming pared 7 bases from V and 0 bases from J, leaving 11 bases between. Germline-derived CDR1 and CDR2 are SGDLS and YYNGEE. The CDR3 extends over 14 amino acids. The CDR3 region is CASEGHSSYNEQFF. In DNA, the CDR3 is TGTGCCAGCGAGGGACACAGCTCCTACAATGAGCAGTTCTTC. Filled out from reference TRBV9 and TRBJ2-1, the complete variable domain reads DSGVTQTPKHLITATGQRVTLRCSPRSGDLSVYWYQQSLDQGLQFLIQYYNGEERAKGNILERFSAQQFPDLHSELNLSSLELGDSALYFCASEGHSSYNEQFFGPGTRLTVL.

A few counts support this clone. The chain has TRBV28 and TRBJ1-2; 7 nucleotides agree with TRBD1. This CDR3 is 13 amino acids long. Germline lookup yields CDR1 MDHEN and CDR2 SYDVKM. J lost 5 bases, V lost 5 bases, and 5 bases had no gene match. CDR3: CASSDPGQYGYTF. For the CDR3, the DNA is TGTGCCAGCAGTGATCCGGGACAGTATGGCTACACCTTC.

The chain combines TRBV19 with TRBJ1-2; D may be TRBD1 (6 bases). The CDR3 sequence is 13 residues long. Germline V lookup: CDR1 LNHDA, CDR2 SQIVND (reference sequence). Trimming shortened V by 5 bases and J by 1 base, and 8 bases separated the two germline ends. In nucleotides, the CDR3 is TGTGCCAGTAGTTTACAGGGTAACTATGGCTACACCTTC. It is translated as CASSLQGNYGYTF.

The chain combines TRBV5-1 with TRBJ2-2; 7 bases align to TRBD1. V gave up 4 bases and J gave up 7 bases; unmatched junction bases: 7. The CDR3 is 14 amino acids. Germline loops: CDR1 SGHRS, CDR2 YFSETQ. The CDR3 spells CASSGRGLDGELFF. The CDR3, as DNA: TGCGCCAGCAGCGGAAGGGGGCTCGACGGGGAGCTGTTTTTT.

The rearrangement uses TRBV24-1 and TRBJ2-3; D unclear. The CDR3 sequence is 13 residues long. Germline CDR1 KGHDR, CDR2 SFDVKD. V was trimmed by 5 bases and J by 5 bases, leaving 10 bases between them. CDR3: CATSGSAGDTQYF. The CDR3 DNA is TGTGCCACCAGTGGATCTGCCGGAGATACGCAGTATTTT.

This chain joins TRBV5-1 and TRBJ2-7; D possibly corresponds to TRBD1 (6 bases). Germline assignment: CDR1 SGHRS and CDR2 YFSETQ. The CDR3 sequence is 14 residues long. V was shortened by 4 bases and J by 6 bases, with 17 bases between the two germline ends. In DNA form, the CDR3 reads TGCGCCAGCAGCGTCGGGATACAGGGAGTCGAGCAGTACTTC. Encoded protein: CASSVGIQGVEQYF.

The gene calls are TRBV2 and TRBJ2-7; 10 bases fit TRBD1. The CDR3 covers 15 residues. The V segment lost 7 bases and the J segment 0 bases; nucleotides outside the gene matches: 6. Germline CDR1 and CDR2: SNHLY and FYNNEI. The CDR3 bases are TGTGCCAGCACTCTCGGACAGGGGGTCTCCTACGAGCAGTACTTC. Amino acids: CASTLGQGVSYEQYF.

The CDR3 sequence: CATSSGGFGADTIYF. The CDR3 coding sequence is TGTGCCACCAGCTCCGGGGGGTTTGGGGCGGACACCATATATTTT. This chain joins TRBV15 and TRBJ1-3; TRBD1 is a possible D gene (5 bases). This CDR3 has 15 residues. CDR1 is LNHNV and CDR2 is YYDKDF in the germline V gene (reference sequence). V was cut by 5 bases and J by 8 bases, with 19 bases left in between. Using reference TRBV15 and TRBJ1-3 for the parts outside the CDR3, the full variable domain is DAMVIQNPRYQVTQFGKPVTLSCSQTLNHNVMYWYQQKSSQAPKLLFHYYDKDFNNEADTPDNFQSRRPNTSFCFLDIRSPGLGDTAMYLCATSSGGFGADTIYFGEGSWLTVV.

The rearrangement joins TRBV3-1 (or the pseudogene TRBV3-2) to TRBJ2-2, with 7 bases lining up with TRBD1. After removal of 8 bases from V and 0 bases from J, the junction contained 6 bases not matched to a gene. Germline values: CDR1 LGHDT, CDR2 YNNKEL (reference sequence). CDR3 length: 15 residues. The CDR3 nucleotides read TGTGCCAGCTCGACCGGGACAGCGAACACCGGGGAGCTGTTTTTT. Translation: CASSTGTANTGELFF.

The chain carries TRBV7-2 and TRBJ1-2; 7 bases fit TRBD1. This CDR3 contains 14 residues. Looked up from germline, CDR1 is SGHTA and CDR2 is FQGNSA. Losses at the gene ends were 5 bases for V and 0 bases for J; bases not matched to a gene: 3. CDR3 DNA: TGTGCCAGCAGCCCCGGGACAGCTAACTATGGCTACACCTTC. Encoded protein: CASSPGTANYGYTF.

The chain joins TRBV9 to TRBJ2-4; TRBD2 might be the D (6 bases). The germline gives CDR1 SGDLS, CDR2 YYNGEE. Between the trimmed V and J ends, which lost 7 bases and 0 bases, there was a span of 8 bases. This CDR3 spans 13 amino acids. CDR3 bases: TGTGCCAGCTCGGGAGTAGCCAAAAACATTCAGTACTTC. It translates to CASSGVAKNIQYF. Full variable domain (rest looked up from reference TRBV9 and TRBJ2-4): DSGVTQTPKHLITATGQRVTLRCSPRSGDLSVYWYQQSLDQGLQFLIQYYNGEERAKGNILERFSAQQFPDLHSELNLSSLELGDSALYFCASSGVAKNIQYFGAGTRLSVL.

This clone occurred a few times. The chain employs TRBV5-5 and TRBJ1-1; a possible D gene is TRBD1 (5 bases). Germline V gives CDR1 SGHKS, CDR2 YYEKEE (reference sequence). V lost 7 bases and J 3 bases, leaving 19 bases between the germline ends. This CDR3 is built from 15 residues. The CDR3 DNA sequence: TGTGCCAGCGTACAGTTCCAGGGTATCGACACTGAAGCTTTCTTT. Translating it yields CASVQFQGIDTEAFF.

V gene TRBV7-9 combines with J gene TRBJ1-2, with 8 positions matching TRBD1. Germline CDR1 and CDR2: SEHNR and FQNEAQ (reference sequence). V lost 5 bases and J lost 6; bases outside the gene matches: 5. This CDR3 region has 13 residues. The DNA for the CDR3 is TGTGCCAGCAGCGTTGGACAGGGCCATGGCTACACCTTC. It specifies CASSVGQGHGYTF.

The sample holds a few counts of this clone. The chain carries TRBV6-5 and TRBJ2-1; 7 bases align to TRBD1. The germline V gene encodes CDR1 MNHEY and CDR2 SVGAGI. There are 14 residues in the CDR3. J was trimmed by 8 bases and V by 7 bases; bases with no gene match: 11. Here the CDR3 DNA reads TGTGCCAGCACCCCGGGACAGCTTGGCCATGAGCAGTTCTTC. Translated, it gives CASTPGQLGHEQFF.

This clone was found a few times. This chain uses TRBV5-1 with TRBJ2-5; TRBD1 matches 11 bases. This CDR3 has 16 amino acids. The trim removed 3 bases at V and 0 bases at J, leaving 4 bases unmatched. CDR1 and CDR2 (germline): SGHRS, YFSETQ. The CDR3 coding sequence is TGCGCCAGCAGCTCCGGGACAGGGGGGTACCAAGAGACCCAGTACTTC. Amino acid sequence: CASSSGTGGYQETQYF.

The rearrangement joins TRBV29-1 to TRBJ2-5; D is possibly TRBD1 (5 bases). Germline-derived CDR1 and CDR2 are SQVTM and ANQGSEA. V was pared by 4 bases and J by 4 bases, with 13 bases between. This CDR3 contains 13 residues. The CDR3 loop reads CSVGGTRGETQYF. The CDR3 coding sequence is TGCAGCGTTGGGGGCACCCGAGGAGAGACCCAGTACTTC.